This T cell receptor (beta chain) came from a study of T-cell reconstitution after alpha-beta-depleted transplantation in children (dated by TCRdb to the mid-2010s). As for the study more broadly: The study quantitatively tracked T-cell immune reconstitution after TCRalphabeta/CD19-depleted allogeneic hematopoietic cell transplantation in children using TCR repertoire profiling.

Library prep was done by PCR. TCRdb lists the instrument as Illumina HiSeq 2500. To normalize quantification of the TCRbeta repertoire, the TCR libraries were built with molecular barcoding that relied on unique molecular identifiers. TCRdb took the public reads, trimmed them with fastp at Q25, ran MiXCR for clone calling and kept in-frame beta chains. Every distinct CDR3 protein forms one entry, paired with its most common genes and DNA. In this sample the table shows about 500,000 distinct CDR3 sequences, 32% of which occur a single time. The ten most abundant clones make up 2% to 2.5% of the sample. Sequences SGDLS (CDR1) and YYNGEE (CDR2) are obtained from the germline V gene. Trimming removed 3 bases from V and 10 bases from J; the gene matches leave 18 bases unexplained. There are 19 amino acids in the CDR3, from cysteine to phenylalanine inclusive. Just the 57-base CDR3 DNA is kept, in frame starting at base 1.

In its sample, this clonotype was seen once. Its recognized antigen is unknown. Per-base qualities were not stored, and no clone one base away is much larger. This clonotype was obtained from a human donor who donated a stem cell graft to a child with aplastic anemia. The source material was PBMCs from the stem cell graft donor, sampled from the stem cell graft. The sequence joins TRBV9 to TRBJ2-1; 14 nucleotides in the junction match TRBD2. DNA sequence: TGTGCCAGCAGCGCGTCCGGGACTAGCGGGAGTTCCTTCACTATGGAGCAGTTCTTC. It is translated as CASSASGTSGSSFTMEQFF.